The sequence of this TCR beta chain was determined in a study of CD8 T cells in ankylosing spondylitis. V was clipped by 0 bases and J by 6 bases, with 14 bases between them. This CDR3 region has 15 residues. CDR1 is SGDLS and CDR2 is YYNGEE in the germline V gene. One entry per CDR3 protein results from TCRdb running MiXCR on the 5' RACE reads. The sample lists roughly 30,000 distinct CDR3 sequences; roughly 5% were seen once. The source material was blood, either unsorted or a sorted T cell fraction (not recorded which). This receptor was identified in a female donor with ankylosing spondylitis or in good health (not recorded which). This chain connects TRBV9 to TRBJ2-3, with D tentatively TRBD2 (5 bases). This chain's CDR3 is CASSVGLRTGDTQYF. CDR3 coding DNA: TGTGCCAGCAGCGTAGGACTCCGAACGGGGGATACGCAGTATTTT.